The source of this T cell receptor (beta chain) is a study of T cell responses to AZD1222 COVID-19 vaccine. General observations from the study: Along spike, vaccine-associated CD4 TCRs were found throughout, with dominance at 160-218 and 743-854.

Germline V gene sequence: CDR1 LNHDA, CDR2 SQIVND (reference sequence). The CDR3 length is 15 residues. The V end lost 3 bases, the J end lost 3 bases, and 14 bases lay between the germline ends. Concerning this clone itself: Antigen specificity is unknown.

Sequencing was performed with immunoSEQ multiplex PCR; in TCRdb, only in-frame clones are kept and a portion is missing. This table holds about 170,000 clones, approximately 95% found once. The sequence came from an adult in good health. The V call is TRBV19, the J call TRBJ1-1; D not resolved. Sequences were derived from peripheral blood, sampled on day 0 of AZD1222 vaccination. CDR3 in DNA: TGTGCCAGTAGTATGTGGCAGCCCGTGGACACTGAAGCTTTCTTT. Translating gives CASSMWQPVDTEAFF.